Below, 19 T cell receptor beta chains from the same sample are listed, as sequenced in a study of blood T cell repertoires in COVID-19. Assay used: immunoSEQ multiplex PCR; TCRdb lists only in-frame clones, some missing. The sample contains 37,000 or so clones, around four fifths of which appear only once. The specimen sequenced was peripheral blood. The receptor source for this set is a human donor in a cohort sampled during active COVID-19.

CDR3 in amino acids: CASSYTGGFTDTQYF. The CDR3 bases are TGCGCCAGCAGTTATACGGGGGGTTTCACAGATACGCAGTATTTT. The chain is built from TRBV5-1 and TRBJ2-3; 7 positions match TRBD2. This CDR3 region has 15 residues. CDR1 is SGHRS, CDR2 YFSETQ, per germline. V was clipped by 5 bases and J by 2 bases; unmatched bases: 8.

The chain joins TRBV9 to TRBJ2-7; TRBD1 agrees at 10 bases. The V and J ends lost 0 bases and 6 bases, in that order; junction bases with no gene match: 3. Per germline, CDR1 SGDLS and CDR2 YYNGEE. The CDR3 covers 14 residues. CDR3 in DNA: TGTGCCAGCAGCGTAGGTTGGGACAGGGGCGAGCAGTACTTC. This sequence encodes CASSVGWDRGEQYF.

The gene calls are TRBV19 and TRBJ1-6; perhaps TRBD1 as D (5 bases). From germline, CDR1 is LNHDA and CDR2 SQIVND (reference sequence). CDR3 length: 12 amino acids. V was clipped by 9 bases and J by 6 bases, with 9 bases between them. CDR3 residues: CASLDSNSPLHF. DNA of the CDR3: TGTGCCAGCCTCGACAGTAATTCACCCCTCCACTTT.

This chain joins TRBV7-9 and TRBJ2-3; D remains unclear. V was pared by 4 bases and J by 3 bases, with 2 bases between. CDR3 length: 11 amino acids. Germline loops: CDR1 SEHNR, CDR2 FQNEAQ (reference sequence). The chain's CDR3 is CASSSTDTQYF. The CDR3 DNA reads as TGTGCCAGCAGCTCTACAGATACGCAGTATTTT.

The chain recombines TRBV6-5 with TRBJ1-2; D call uncertain. Trimming shortened V by 5 bases and J by 3 bases, and 10 bases separated the two germline ends. Germline CDR1 is MNHEY and CDR2 is SVGAGI. CDR3 length: 13 residues. The DNA for the CDR3 is TGTGCCAGCAGTCGTACTAGGGACTATGGCTACACCTTC. Encoded protein: CASSRTRDYGYTF.

The chain recombines TRBV24-1 with TRBJ2-1, with TRBD2 matching 10 bases. The V gene end was trimmed by 4 bases and the J gene end by 8 bases; junction bases not matched to a gene: 10. The germline gives CDR1 KGHDR, CDR2 SFDVKD. The CDR3 is 16 residues long. The CDR3 protein is CATSEGQRGGGDEQFF. In DNA, the CDR3 is TGTGCCACCAGTGAGGGCCAGCGGGGGGGTGGGGATGAGCAGTTCTTC.

The chain joins TRBV11-2 to TRBJ2-3; D call uncertain. This CDR3 region has 14 residues. Germline V gene data show CDR1 as SGHAT and CDR2 as FQNNGV. With 3 bases removed from V and 0 bases from J, the gap between germline ends came to 7 bases. CDR3 DNA sequence: TGTGCCAGCAGCTTGTTTCTTAGCACAGATACGCAGTATTTT. Protein: CASSLFLSTDTQYF.

This clone has more than one count but fewer than ten. This sequence joins TRBV4-2 and TRBJ1-5; 11 bases agree with TRBD1. The germline V gene encodes CDR1 LGHNA and CDR2 YNFKEQ. With 1 base clipped from V and 6 bases from J, the junction kept 2 bases outside the gene matches. The CDR3 totals 15 residues. CDR3 in amino acids: CASSQAGTGGQPQHF. The CDR3 DNA sequence: TGTGCCAGCAGCCAAGCCGGGACAGGGGGTCAGCCCCAGCATTTT.

CDR3 in amino acids: CASSFPLGTGGSSGELFF. In DNA form, the CDR3 reads TGTGCCAGCAGCTTCCCCCTTGGGACAGGGGGCTCGTCCGGGGAGCTGTTTTTT. V and J are TRBV7-6 and TRBJ2-2, with TRBD1 matching over 12 bases. V shed 3 bases, J shed 6 bases, and the junction held 11 bases outside the gene matches. The CDR3 covers 18 residues. Germline-derived CDR1 and CDR2 are SGHVS and FNYEAQ.

CDR3 protein: CASSQYGTSGYEQYF. CDR3 bases: TGTGCCAGCAGCCAATATGGGACTAGCGGATACGAGCAGTACTTC. The V call is TRBV3-1 (or the pseudogene TRBV3-2), the J call TRBJ2-7, with 11 bases fitting TRBD2. CDR1 and CDR2 (germline): LGHDT, YNNKEL (reference sequence). Trimming at V came to 2 bases and at J to 4 bases, leaving 4 bases not matched to a gene. This CDR3 comprises 15 residues.

This clone has a single count. The rearrangement joins TRBV4-3 to TRBJ2-1; TRBD1 is a possible D gene (7 bases). Germline assignment: CDR1 LGHNA and CDR2 YSLEER. The CDR3 sequence is 16 residues long. Trimming shortened V by 1 base and J by 3 bases, and 13 bases separated the two germline ends. CDR3 region: CASSQGGAGGYNEQFF. CDR3 coding DNA: TGCGCCAGCAGCCAAGGGGGGGCAGGGGGCTACAATGAGCAGTTCTTC.

The rearrangement joins TRBV19 to TRBJ1-5; D unresolved. Looked up from germline, CDR1 is LNHDA and CDR2 is SQIVND (reference sequence). The CDR3 is 14 residues long. V lost 7 bases, J lost 9 bases, and 19 bases lay in between. The CDR3, as DNA: TGTGCCAGTACCCCCGCAGAGGGTAACGGGCCCCAGCATTTT. Protein product: CASTPAEGNGPQHF.

The table lists this clone with a few counts. V usage is TRBV3-1 (or the pseudogene TRBV3-2) and J usage is TRBJ1-6; D unclear. The CDR3 runs 15 residues. V shed 1 base and J shed 7 bases, with 11 bases lying between them. Germline CDR1 LGHDT, CDR2 YNNKEL (reference sequence). CDR3 in amino acids: CASSQVMIRNSPLHF. The CDR3 DNA reads TGTGCCAGCAGCCAAGTCATGATCAGGAATTCACCCCTCCACTTT.

V gene TRBV3-1 (or the pseudogene TRBV3-2) combines with J gene TRBJ2-7; TRBD1 aligns across 9 bases. Germline V lookup: CDR1 LGHDT, CDR2 YNNKEL (reference sequence). V trimming: 1 base; J trimming: 2 bases; junction bases outside the gene matches: 6. The CDR3 is 16 residues long. The CDR3 nucleotides are TGTGCCAGCAGCCAAGTTCCCGGGACAGGGCCCTACGAGCAGTACTTC. It encodes CASSQVPGTGPYEQYF.

V and J are TRBV19 and TRBJ1-2; 8 nucleotides agree with TRBD1. The CDR3 loop spans 15 amino acids. Trimming removed 3 bases from V and 5 bases from J; junction bases left unmatched: 8. Germline-derived CDR1 and CDR2 are LNHDA and SQIVND (reference sequence). CDR3: CASSMTPGQVYGYTF. CDR3 nucleotides: TGTGCCAGTAGTATGACCCCGGGACAGGTATATGGCTACACCTTC.

V is TRBV7-9 and J is TRBJ1-1; D gene unclear. This CDR3 comprises 12 residues. Germline assignment: CDR1 SEHNR and CDR2 FQNEAQ (reference sequence). V was clipped by 5 bases and J by 1 base, with 5 bases between them. CDR3 in DNA: TGTGCCAGCAGCAGAGGGAACACTGAAGCTTTCTTT. Encoded protein: CASSRGNTEAFF.

The rearrangement joins TRBV6-2 or TRBV6-3 to TRBJ2-7, with 9 bases lining up with TRBD2. CDR1 MNHEY and CDR2 SVGEGT come from the germline V gene. This CDR3 has 14 amino acids. Trimming at V came to 2 bases and at J to 6 bases, leaving 5 bases not matched to a gene. DNA for the CDR3: TGTGCCAGCAGTTACAGCGGGGGGTGGTTCGAGCAGTACTTC. It codes for CASSYSGGWFEQYF.

The chain employs TRBV7-2 and TRBJ2-7; 7 bases match TRBD1. V gave up 5 bases and J gave up 2 bases; unmatched junction bases: 6. The length of the CDR3 is 14 residues. The V gene's germline CDR1 is SGHTA and CDR2 FQGNSA. CDR3 DNA: TGTGCCAGCAGCCCCCGGCAGGGGGCCTACGAGCAGTACTTC. This gives the protein CASSPRQGAYEQYF.

The chain joins TRBV6-5 to TRBJ1-2, with a tentative D call TRBD1 (6 bases). From germline, CDR1 is MNHEY and CDR2 SVGAGI. This CDR3 is built from 13 residues. V was clipped by 11 bases and J by 8 bases, with 21 bases between them. CDR3 amino acids: CASASLGAKGYTF. CDR3 coding DNA: TGTGCCTCCGCTTCTTTGGGGGCGAAGGGCTACACCTTC.